This TCR beta chain was recovered during a study of T cells after yellow fever vaccination. This clonotype was seen more than once but under ten times. Its antigen is as yet unknown. Notes on the study in general: A secondary response was less intense yet reached its peak sooner, at day 5 versus 15.

The V and J ends lost 0 bases and 8 bases, in that order; junction bases with no gene match: 13. Germline CDR1 is ENHRY and CDR2 is SYGVKD. The CDR3 spans 18 residues. TCRdb analysed the 5' RACE reads with MiXCR anew, one entry per CDR3 protein. This table holds 450,000 to 600,000 distinct CDR3 sequences, around a sixth found once. The V call is TRBV10-3, the J call TRBJ1-4, with 9 positions matching TRBD1. The source is a man between 18 and 35 years old who received the YFV17D yellow fever vaccine. The specimen was PBMCs, collected less than 6 days after the first yellow fever vaccination. CDR3 nucleotides: TGTGCCATCAGTGAGTCCATACGGTCGGGGACAGGGCAAGAAAAACTGTTTTTT. Its translation is CAISESIRSGTGQEKLFF.